This TCR beta chain was recorded in a study of human T cells and chemical hapten exposure. Noted time point: pre-sensitization, week 0. The treatment denotes: therapeutic diphenylcyclopropenone sensitization with weekly scalp DPC. Findings of the study overall: PT1 expanded TCR counts and patch test score correlated positively. Controls formed significantly fewer large CDR3 similarity clusters than expanded TCRs did.

TCRdb reprocessed the RACE reads via MiXCR and lists one record per CDR3 protein. There are roughly 40,000 distinct CDR3 sequences in the sample; about an eighth occur only once, and under 7% lies in the top ten. Trimming removed 4 bases from V and 3 bases from J, with 16 bases in between. There are 14 residues in the CDR3. The germline V gene encodes CDR1 DFQATT and CDR2 SNEGSKA (reference sequence). This clonotype came up many times. Its specificity is not known. The J gene is TRBJ2-7, the V gene TRBV20-1, with D possibly matching TRBD1 (5 bases). The origin of this receptor is a woman aged 25 to 45 with alopecia areata. Some clones in this sample may be carry-over from other donors' samples. Specimen: whole blood, collected in connection with sensitization to the hapten diphenylcyclopropenone (DPC). CDR3 bases: TGCAGTGCTATGGACACTCCGATGCGCTACGAGCAGTACTTC. Its protein product is CSAMDTPMRYEQYF.